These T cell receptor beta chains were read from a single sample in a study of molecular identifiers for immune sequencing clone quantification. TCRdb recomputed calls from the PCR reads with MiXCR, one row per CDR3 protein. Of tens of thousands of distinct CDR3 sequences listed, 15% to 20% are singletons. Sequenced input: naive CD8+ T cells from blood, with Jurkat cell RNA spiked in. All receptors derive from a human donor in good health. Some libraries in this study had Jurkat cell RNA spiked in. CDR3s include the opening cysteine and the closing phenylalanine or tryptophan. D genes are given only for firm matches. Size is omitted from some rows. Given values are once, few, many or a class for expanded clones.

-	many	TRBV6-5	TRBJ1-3	CASSFQGPGNTIYF	TGTGCCAGCAGTTTTCAGGGACCTGGAAACACCATATATTTT
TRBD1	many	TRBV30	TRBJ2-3	CAWRTGGLDTQYF	TGTGCCTGGAGGACAGGGGGCTTGGATACGCAGTATTTT
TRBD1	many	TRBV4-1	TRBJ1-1	CASKGQEGTEAFF	TGCGCCAGCAAGGGACAGGAGGGCACTGAAGCTTTCTTT
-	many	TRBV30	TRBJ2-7	CAWRYGGTYEQYF	TGTGCCTGGCGCTACGGGGGAACCTACGAGCAGTACTTC
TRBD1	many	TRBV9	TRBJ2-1	CASSVSTGSYNEQFF	TGTGCCAGCAGCGTCTCGACAGGGTCCTACAATGAGCAGTTCTTC
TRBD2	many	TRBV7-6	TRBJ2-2	CASRSGRAVTGELFF	TGTGCCAGCAGAAGCGGGAGGGCCGTCACCGGGGAGCTGTTTTTT
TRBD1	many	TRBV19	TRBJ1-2	CASSPSGTDYTF	TGTGCCAGTAGTCCCTCCGGGACAGACTACACCTTC
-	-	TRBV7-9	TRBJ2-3	CASRPPEGESTDTQYF	TGTGCCAGCCGCCCTCCTGAGGGGGAGAGCACAGATACGCAGTATTTT
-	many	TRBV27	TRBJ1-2	CATAWTANYGYTF	TGTGCTACTGCCTGGACAGCTAACTATGGCTACACCTTC
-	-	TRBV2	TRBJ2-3	CASSLGLARSTDTQYF	TGTGCCAGCAGCCTCGGGCTAGCGAGGAGCACAGATACGCAGTATTTT
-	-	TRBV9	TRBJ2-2	CASSWDGGQSTGELFF	TGTGCCAGCAGCTGGGACGGCGGGCAGTCCACCGGGGAGCTGTTTTTT
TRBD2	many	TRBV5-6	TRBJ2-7	CASSFGLAGPSYEQYF	TGTGCCAGCAGCTTTGGACTAGCGGGACCCAGCTACGAGCAGTACTTC
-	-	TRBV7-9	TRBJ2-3	CASSRLVGGTDTQYF	TGTGCCAGCAGCCGACTAGTTGGTGGCACAGATACGCAGTATTTT
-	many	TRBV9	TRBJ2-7	CASSAWDESYEQYF	TGTGCCAGCAGCGCCTGGGACGAAAGCTACGAGCAGTACTTC
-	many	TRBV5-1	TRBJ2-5	CASSLQPTGTLQETQYF	TGCGCCAGCAGCCTGCAACCGACAGGGACTCTCCAAGAGACCCAGTACTTC
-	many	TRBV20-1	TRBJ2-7	CSAPLGYEQYF	TGCAGTGCCCCGCTCGGATACGAGCAGTACTTC
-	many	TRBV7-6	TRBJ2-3	CASSLGVGTDTQYF	TGTGCCAGCAGCTTAGGGGTCGGCACAGATACGCAGTATTTT
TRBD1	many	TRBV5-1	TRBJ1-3	CASSHGQGLGNTIYF	TGCGCCAGCAGCCACGGACAGGGGTTGGGAAACACCATATATTTT
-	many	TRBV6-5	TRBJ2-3	CASSYLDTQYF	TGTGCCAGCAGTTACCTAGATACGCAGTATTTT
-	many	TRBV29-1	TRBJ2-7	CSVGAAYEQYF	TGCAGCGTGGGGGCAGCCTACGAGCAGTACTTC
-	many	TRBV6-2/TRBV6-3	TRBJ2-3	CASSSTTDTQYF	TGTGCCAGCAGCTCAACGACAGATACGCAGTATTTT
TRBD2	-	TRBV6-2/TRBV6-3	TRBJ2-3	CASRTSDILAGGADTQYF	TGTGCCAGCAGAACCTCAGACATTCTGGCGGGAGGAGCAGATACGCAGTATTTT
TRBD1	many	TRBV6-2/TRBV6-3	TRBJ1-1	CASRDRGTEAFF	TGTGCCAGCAGAGACAGGGGCACTGAAGCTTTCTTT
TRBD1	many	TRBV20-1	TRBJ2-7	CSARAGQSYEQYF	TGCAGTGCTAGAGCGGGACAGTCCTACGAGCAGTACTTC
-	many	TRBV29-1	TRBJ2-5	CSVEAPRQDEETQYF	TGCAGCGTTGAAGCCCCTAGACAGGATGAGGAGACCCAGTACTTC
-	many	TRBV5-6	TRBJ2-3	CASSNKPGTSPTDTQYF	TGTGCCAGCAGTAACAAACCCGGGACAAGCCCCACAGATACGCAGTATTTT
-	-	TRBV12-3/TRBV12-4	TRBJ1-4	CASSPATVQANEKLFF	TGTGCCAGCAGCCCCGCAACGGTACAGGCTAATGAAAAACTGTTTTTT
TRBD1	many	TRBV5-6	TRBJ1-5	CASSLALTGDQPQHF	TGTGCCAGCAGCTTGGCCTTGACAGGGGATCAGCCCCAGCATTTT
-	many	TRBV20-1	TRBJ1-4	CSARTQRPQEEKLFF	TGCAGTGCTAGAACACAACGCCCCCAGGAGGAAAAACTGTTTTTT
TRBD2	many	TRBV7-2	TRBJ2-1	CASSLVAGGLDEQFF	TGTGCCAGCAGCTTAGTAGCGGGAGGGCTGGATGAGCAGTTCTTC
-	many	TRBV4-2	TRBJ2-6	CASSQDRLGQGANVLTF	TGTGCCAGCAGCCAAGATCGCTTAGGACAGGGGGCCAACGTCCTGACTTTC
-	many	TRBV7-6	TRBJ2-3	CASSLALWDTTDTQYF	TGTGCCAGCAGCTTAGCGCTTTGGGATACCACAGATACGCAGTATTTT
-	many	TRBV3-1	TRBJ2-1	CASSQGPGEVREQFF	TGTGCCAGCAGCCAAGGTCCAGGGGAGGTAAGGGAGCAGTTCTTC
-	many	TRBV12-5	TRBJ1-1	CASGSTALTNTEAFF	TGTGCTAGTGGTTCGACTGCCTTGACGAACACTGAAGCTTTCTTT
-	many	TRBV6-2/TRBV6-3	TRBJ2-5	CASRLQETQYF	TGTGCCAGCAGACTGCAGGAGACCCAGTACTTC
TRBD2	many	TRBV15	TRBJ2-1	CATSRVVWWASGGGDEQFF	TGTGCCACCAGCAGAGTGGTGTGGTGGGCTAGCGGGGGAGGGGATGAGCAGTTCTTC
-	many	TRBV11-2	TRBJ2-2	CAGRGRGTGELFF	TGTGCCGGAAGGGGTCGGGGCACCGGGGAGCTGTTTTTT
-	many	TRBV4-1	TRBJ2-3	CASSPEELADTQYF	TGCGCCAGCAGCCCTGAGGAACTAGCAGATACGCAGTATTTT
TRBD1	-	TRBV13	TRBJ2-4	CASSDRGLVKNIQYF	TGTGCCAGCAGCGACAGGGGGTTGGTCAAAAACATTCAGTACTTC
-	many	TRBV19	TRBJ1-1	CASREGGNTEAFF	TGTGCCAGTAGAGAAGGGGGGAACACTGAAGCTTTCTTT
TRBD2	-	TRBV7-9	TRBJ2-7	CASSSTWSPRGTSYEQYF	TGTGCCAGCAGCTCCACGTGGTCGCCGCGGGGGACCTCCTACGAGCAGTACTTC
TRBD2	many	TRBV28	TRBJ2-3	CASSLGGLATDTQYF	TGTGCCAGCAGCCTAGGGGGACTAGCCACAGATACGCAGTATTTT
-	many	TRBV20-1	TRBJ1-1	CSGPSTDMNTEAFF	TGCAGTGGACCCTCGACAGACATGAACACTGAAGCTTTCTTT
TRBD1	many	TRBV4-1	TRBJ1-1	CASSPGQGHNTEAFF	TGCGCCAGCAGCCCAGGACAGGGGCATAACACTGAAGCTTTCTTT
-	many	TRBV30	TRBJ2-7	CAYSPPGAVHVEQYF	TGTGCCTACTCGCCCCCGGGGGCCGTTCATGTCGAGCAGTACTTC
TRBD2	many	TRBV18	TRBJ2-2	CASSPDRLAGAVGELFF	TGTGCCAGCTCGCCTGACCGACTAGCGGGAGCAGTCGGGGAGCTGTTTTTT
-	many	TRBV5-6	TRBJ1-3	CASSRGGNTIYF	TGTGCCAGCAGCCGGGGAGGAAACACCATATATTTT
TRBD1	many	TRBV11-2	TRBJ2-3	CASRLTGRTDTQYF	TGTGCCAGCAGGCTGACAGGGCGCACAGATACGCAGTATTTT
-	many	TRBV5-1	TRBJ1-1	CASSLETMNTEAFF	TGCGCCAGCAGCTTGGAGACCATGAACACTGAAGCTTTCTTT
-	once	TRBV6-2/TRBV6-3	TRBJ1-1	CASSWTDVNTEAFF	TGTGCCAGCAGTTGGACCGATGTAAACACTGAAGCTTTCTTT
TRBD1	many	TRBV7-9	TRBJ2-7	CASSSPGGPHEQYF	TGTGCCAGCAGCTCCCCAGGGGGCCCCCACGAGCAGTACTTC
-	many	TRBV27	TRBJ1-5	CASRVGGGNQPQHF	TGTGCCAGCAGGGTAGGGGGAGGCAATCAGCCCCAGCATTTT